The following is a T cell receptor (beta chain) sequence with its context. Its antigen remains unidentified. Sequenced by immunoSEQ multiplex PCR; TCRdb stores in-frame clones only, minus some. The data contain more than 120,000 clones, roughly 87% of them singletons. Recipients boosted at about 4 weeks or about 12 weeks are pooled. The sample belongs to a study of T cell responses to AZD1222 COVID-19 vaccine. General study results and limits: Seropositive AZD1222 recipients at baseline numbered only 5 or 6. Repertoire samples came only from after the peak T cell response. Among spike-specific TCRs, nearly half reportedly target unmutated variant regions.

Germline V gene lookup returns CDR1 SGDLS and CDR2 YYNGEE. This CDR3 spans 14 amino acids. The V gene lost 0 bases and the J gene lost 3 bases, with 10 bases spanning the gap. This chain links TRBV9 with TRBJ2-7, with no clear D. The sample was peripheral blood, taken 28 days after the second AZD1222 dose. This clonotype originated in an adult who received the AZD1222 COVID-19 vaccine. In DNA form, the CDR3 reads TGTGCCAGCAGCGTAGGGTCGCCTAACTACGAGCAGTACTTC. As protein: CASSVGSPNYEQYF.